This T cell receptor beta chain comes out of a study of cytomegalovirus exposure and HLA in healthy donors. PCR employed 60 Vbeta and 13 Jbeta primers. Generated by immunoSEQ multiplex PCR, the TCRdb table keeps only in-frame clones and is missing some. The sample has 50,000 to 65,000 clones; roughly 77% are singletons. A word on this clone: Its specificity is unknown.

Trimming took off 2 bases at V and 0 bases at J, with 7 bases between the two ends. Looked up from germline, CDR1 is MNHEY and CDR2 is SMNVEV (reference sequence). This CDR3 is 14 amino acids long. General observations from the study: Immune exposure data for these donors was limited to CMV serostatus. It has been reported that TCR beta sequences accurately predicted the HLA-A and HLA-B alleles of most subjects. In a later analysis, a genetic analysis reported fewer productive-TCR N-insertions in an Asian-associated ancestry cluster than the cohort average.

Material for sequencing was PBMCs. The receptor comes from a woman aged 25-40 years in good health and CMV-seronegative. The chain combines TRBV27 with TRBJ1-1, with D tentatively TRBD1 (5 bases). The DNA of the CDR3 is TGTGCCAGCAGTTTACAGGGAATGAACACTGAAGCTTTCTTT. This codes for CASSLQGMNTEAFF.